This T cell receptor beta chain is from a study of blood T cells in healthy people across ages. Primed by a sample-barcoded 5' primer and a J-beta primer mix, a second PCR proceeded for about 7 to 12 cycles. In TCRdb, the 5' RACE reads were re-called with MiXCR into one record per CDR3 protein. The table includes around 1,900,000 distinct CDR3 sequences, more than 35% detected once. The CDR3 covers 19 residues. Germline CDR1 and CDR2: PRHDT and FYEKMQ (reference sequence). The germline V and J ends were trimmed by 1 base and 4 bases, with 25 bases remaining between them. This TCR was sampled from a human donor in good health. The sample consisted of blood. This chain connects TRBV13 to TRBJ1-2; D is unclear. CDR3 loop: CASSLAQGRRRAPGYGYTF. CDR3 DNA sequence: TGTGCCAGCAGCTTAGCCCAAGGACGGAGGAGAGCCCCGGGCTATGGCTACACCTTC.